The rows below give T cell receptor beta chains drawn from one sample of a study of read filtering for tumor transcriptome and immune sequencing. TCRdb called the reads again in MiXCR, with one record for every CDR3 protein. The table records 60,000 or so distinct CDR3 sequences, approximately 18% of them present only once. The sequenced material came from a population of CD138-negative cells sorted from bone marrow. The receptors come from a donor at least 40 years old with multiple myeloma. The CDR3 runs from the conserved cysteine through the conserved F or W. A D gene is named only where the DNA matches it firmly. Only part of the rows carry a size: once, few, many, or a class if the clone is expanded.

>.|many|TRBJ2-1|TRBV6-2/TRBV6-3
TGTGCCAGCAGTTACTCGAAGTCAGGTTCTATTCGCTCCTACAATGAGCAGTTCTTC
CASSYSKSGSIRSYNEQFF
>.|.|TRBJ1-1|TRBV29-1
TGCAGCGGTGGTTCGCTCGGGTCGGGGGTTGAAGCTTTCTTT
CSGGSLGSGVEAFF
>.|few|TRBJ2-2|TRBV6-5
TGTGCCAGCAGTTACGGCAGGGCCGCCGGGGAGCTGTTTTTT
CASSYGRAAGELFF
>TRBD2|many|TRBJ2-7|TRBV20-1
TGCAGTGCCTCGGGGAGGACTAGCGGGACCGAGCAGTACTTC
CSASGRTSGTEQYF
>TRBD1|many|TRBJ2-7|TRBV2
TGTGCCAGCAGAGGGACGGGACAGGGTCGCGAGCAGTACTTC
CASRGTGQGREQYF
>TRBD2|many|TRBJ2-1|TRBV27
TGTGCCAGCAGTTTAGTTCGACTAGCGGGAATGAGCTCCTACAATGAGCAGTTCTTC
CASSLVRLAGMSSYNEQFF
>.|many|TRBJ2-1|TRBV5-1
TGCGCCAGCAGCTTGGCCAGGGGGGAAGGTTACAATGAGCAGTTCTTC
CASSLARGEGYNEQFF
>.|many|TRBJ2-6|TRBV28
TGTGCCAGCAGTCCCCCACGTGCCAACGTCCTGACTTTC
CASSPPRANVLTF
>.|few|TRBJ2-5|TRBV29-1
TGCAGCGTTGCAGCGGGCCAAGAGACCCAGTACTTC
CSVAAGQETQYF
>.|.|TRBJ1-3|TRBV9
TGTGCCAGCAGCATAGGGTTAGGAACTATCTCTGGAAACACCATATATTTT
CASSIGLGTISGNTIYF
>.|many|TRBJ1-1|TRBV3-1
TGTGCCAGCAGCCAAGTACTGGTAGGGGTTGGGAACACTGAAGCTTTCTTT
CASSQVLVGVGNTEAFF
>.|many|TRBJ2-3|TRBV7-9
TGTGCCAGCAGCTCCCGGGTCTTTTCCCACACAGATACGCAGTATTTT
CASSSRVFSHTDTQYF
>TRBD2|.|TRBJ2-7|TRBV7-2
TGTGCCAGCAGCCTCTTGGCTAGCGGCCTCTACGAGCAGTACTTC
CASSLLASGLYEQYF
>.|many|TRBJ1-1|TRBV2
TGTGCCAGCGGTATCGGGGGGAGAAAGACTGAAGCTTTCTTT
CASGIGGRKTEAFF
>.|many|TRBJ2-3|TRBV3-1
TGTGCCAGCAGCCAGCTAGGGCTTACGCAGTATTTT
CASSQLGLTQYF
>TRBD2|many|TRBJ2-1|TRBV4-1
TGCGCCAGCAGACCCGGGACTAGCGGGGGGGCCCCCTCCTACAATGAGCAGTTCTTC
CASRPGTSGGAPSYNEQFF
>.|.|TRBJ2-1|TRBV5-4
TGTGCCAGCAGCCCCCTAGGGTCGGCCTGTGAGCAGTTCTTC
CASSPLGSACEQFF
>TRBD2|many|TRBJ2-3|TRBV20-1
TGCAGTGCTAGAGATCGATTTCCGCGGGAGGGCAGCACAGATACGCAGTATTTT
CSARDRFPREGSTDTQYF
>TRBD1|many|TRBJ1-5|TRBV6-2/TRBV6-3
TGTGCCAGCAGTTACTCGACGGGACAGGTCAATCAGCCCCAGCATTTT
CASSYSTGQVNQPQHF
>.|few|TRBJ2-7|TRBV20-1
TGCAGTGCGGCGCCAGGGGTGGGGGGTTACGAGCAGTACTTC
CSAAPGVGGYEQYF
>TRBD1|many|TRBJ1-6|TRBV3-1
TGTGCCAGCAGCCAAACCTGGGACAGGGGCCTCCTCCACTTT
CASSQTWDRGLLHF
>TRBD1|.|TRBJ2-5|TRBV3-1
TGTGCCAGCAGCCAAGATTTAGGGGGCTGGGAGACCCTGTACTTC
CASSQDLGGWETLYF
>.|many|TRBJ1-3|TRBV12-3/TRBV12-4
TGTGCCAGCAGTAGCCGCACGGGAAACACCATATATTTT
CASSSRTGNTIYF
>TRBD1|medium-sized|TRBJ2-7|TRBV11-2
TGTGCCAGCAGCTCCCAGGGGGCCAGCTCCTACGAGCAGTACTTC
CASSSQGASSYEQYF
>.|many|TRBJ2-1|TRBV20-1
TGCAGTGTGGGGGGGCGGACCTACAATGAGCAGTTCTTC
CSVGGRTYNEQFF
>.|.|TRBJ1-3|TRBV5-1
TGCGCCAGCAGCTTGGGGGCAGGAGGAAACACCATATATTTT
CASSLGAGGNTIYF
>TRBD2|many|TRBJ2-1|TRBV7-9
TGTGCCAGCAGCTTACTAGCGGGAGACAATGAGCAGTTCTTC
CASSLLAGDNEQFF
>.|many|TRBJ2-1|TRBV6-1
TGTGCCAGCAGTGAAAGTAGCCTAGGGTACAATGAGCAGTTCTTC
CASSESSLGYNEQFF
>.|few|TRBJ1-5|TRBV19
TGTGCCAGTAGGACCGAACTCACAGGCAATCAGCCCCAGCATTTT
CASRTELTGNQPQHF
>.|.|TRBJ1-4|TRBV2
TGTGCCAGCAGTGAACGCAGGGGAAATGAAAATCTGTCTTTT
CASSERRGNENLSF
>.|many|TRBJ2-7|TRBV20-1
TGCAGTGCTAGAAGGGCGGGGACTTCCTACGAGCAGTACTTC
CSARRAGTSYEQYF
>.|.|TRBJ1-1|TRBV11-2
TGTGCCAGCAGCTTAAACACAGTTGAAGCTTTCTTT
CASSLNTVEAFF